This T cell receptor beta chain stems from a study of response to subunit inactivated influenza vaccine. A single record per CDR3 protein comes from TCRdb applying MiXCR to the RT-PCR reads. Of hundreds of thousands of distinct CDR3 sequences listed, around 16% are singletons. Germline CDR1 is DFQATT and CDR2 is SNEGSKA (reference sequence). The CDR3 loop spans 13 amino acids. Study findings and constraints: Seasonal influenza vaccination, on each occasion, was suggested by the authors to recruit few new T cells.

Turning to this clonotype: Its antigen is undetermined. At one end the junction does not follow the germline gene, possibly because of a read error.

This chain links TRBV20-1 with TRBJ1-1; D is undetermined. This TCR derives from a man aged 50 to 59 who received an inactivated influenza vaccine. Sequenced material: PBMCs from blood, taken roughly 13 days after vaccination. CDR3 sequence: CSARDRLNTEVFF. The DNA for the CDR3 is TGCAGTGCTAGAGACAGGCTGAACACTGAAGTTTTCTTT.